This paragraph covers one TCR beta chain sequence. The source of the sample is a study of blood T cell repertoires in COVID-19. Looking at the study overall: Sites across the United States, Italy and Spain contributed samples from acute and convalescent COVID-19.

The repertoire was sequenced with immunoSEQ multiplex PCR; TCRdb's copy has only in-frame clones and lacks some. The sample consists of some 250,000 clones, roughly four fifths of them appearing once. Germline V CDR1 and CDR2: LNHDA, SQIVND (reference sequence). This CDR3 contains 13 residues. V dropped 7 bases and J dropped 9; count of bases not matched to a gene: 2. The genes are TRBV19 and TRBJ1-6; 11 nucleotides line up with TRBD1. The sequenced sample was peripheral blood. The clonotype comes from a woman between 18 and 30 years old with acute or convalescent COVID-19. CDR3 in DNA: TGTGCCAGTACGGGACAGGGGGGTTCACCCCTCCACTTT. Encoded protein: CASTGQGGSPLHF.